The rows below give T cell receptor beta chains drawn from one sample of a study of T cell repertoires in cytomegalovirus infection. The antigens these receptors bind are not known. Via MiXCR, TCRdb re-called the reads, giving one row per CDR3 protein. Counted here are hundreds of thousands of distinct CDR3 sequences, 42% occurring once; the ten biggest clones make up about 45%. The sample here was cultured PBMCs, taken from culture after CMV antigen stimulation. The source is a human donor in good health (CMV status not recorded). Some clones in this sample may be carry-over from other donors' samples. The CDR3 runs from the conserved cysteine through the conserved F or W. D genes are given only for firm matches. Size values are once, few and many counts, or a class for expanded clones, and some rows have none.

J gene	clone size	V gene	D gene	CDR3 DNA	CDR3 protein
TRBJ1-5	NA	TRBV18	NA	TGTGCCAGCTCAGAGCGGGACCAGCCCCAGCATTTT	CASSERDQPQHF
TRBJ1-4	once	TRBV2	NA	TGTGCCAGCAGTGAGGTCAGGGAAACGGAAAAACTGTTTTTT	CASSEVRETEKLFF
TRBJ1-5	NA	TRBV11-2	NA	TGTGCCAGCAGCCTCGACAGGTTTGGCAATCAGCCCCAGCATTTT	CASSLDRFGNQPQHF
TRBJ2-3	NA	TRBV7-9	NA	TGTGCCAGCAGCTTAGGTCCTGCCCAGGATACGCAGTATTTT	CASSLGPAQDTQYF
TRBJ1-4	NA	TRBV7-6	NA	TGTGCCAGCAGCTTAGTCGACAGAGAAAAACTGTTTTTT	CASSLVDREKLFF
TRBJ2-6	NA	TRBV12-3/TRBV12-4	NA	TGTGCCAGCAGTCCCCGCGGTAGGCTGACTGGGGCCAACGTCCTGACTTTC	CASSPRGRLTGANVLTF
TRBJ2-7	few	TRBV7-9	NA	TGTGCCAGCAGCTCCGACTCGGGCGAGCAGTACTTC	CASSSDSGEQYF
TRBJ2-7	NA	TRBV19	NA	TGTGCCAGTAGTATATCTGGGGAGCAGTACTTC	CASSISGEQYF
TRBJ2-7	NA	TRBV29-1	TRBD1	TGCAGCGTCCCCGGGACAGGGGGCGACGAGCAGTACTTC	CSVPGTGGDEQYF
TRBJ2-7	once	TRBV27	NA	TGTGCCAGCAGTTTATCGAGAGGAGAGTACGAGCAGTACTTC	CASSLSRGEYEQYF
TRBJ1-3	NA	TRBV7-8	TRBD1	TGTGCCAGCAGCAACTACAGGGGAGGAAACACCATATATTTT	CASSNYRGGNTIYF
TRBJ1-3	NA	TRBV12-3/TRBV12-4	NA	TGTGCCAGCGGGATTGACTCTGGAAACACCATATATTTT	CASGIDSGNTIYF
TRBJ2-7	NA	TRBV7-2	NA	TGTGCCAGCAGCTCGGCGGACGGACCCTACGAGCAGTACTTC	CASSSADGPYEQYF
TRBJ2-1	NA	TRBV7-6	NA	TGTGCCAGCAGCTTCTGGGACATATACAATGAGCAGTTCTTC	CASSFWDIYNEQFF
TRBJ2-3	NA	TRBV7-8	NA	TGTGCCAGCAGCTTAGTCGCTCTGGATACGCAGTATTTT	CASSLVALDTQYF
TRBJ2-3	NA	TRBV20-1	NA	TGCAGTGCTAGATTTGGCGATACGCAGTATTTT	CSARFGDTQYF
TRBJ2-3	NA	TRBV7-6	NA	TGTGCCAGCAGCTTAGGGTCGGGGTGGACAGATACGCAGTATTTT	CASSLGSGWTDTQYF
TRBJ1-5	NA	TRBV6-8	NA	TGTGCCAGCAGTTACCTCCGGGACACCCAGCCCCAGCATTTT	CASSYLRDTQPQHF
TRBJ1-5	many	TRBV7-2	NA	TGTGCCAGCAGCTTAGAGGTGCACGGCAATCAGCCCCAGCATTTT	CASSLEVHGNQPQHF
TRBJ2-7	few	TRBV6-2/TRBV6-3	NA	TGTGCCAGCAGTATGGGGGGCAGTTCCTACGAGCAGTACTTC	CASSMGGSSYEQYF
TRBJ2-5	few	TRBV6-2/TRBV6-3	TRBD2	TGTGCCAGCAGTTACCCTCTAGCGGCGGGGCAAGAGACCCAGTACTTC	CASSYPLAAGQETQYF
TRBJ2-1	NA	TRBV2	NA	TGTGCCAGCGGGCTGGTTGGCTCCTACAATGAGCAGTTCTTC	CASGLVGSYNEQFF
TRBJ1-5	NA	TRBV7-2	NA	TGTGCCAGCGGAATGGCGGGTCAGCCCCAGCATTTT	CASGMAGQPQHF
TRBJ2-7	NA	TRBV20-1	NA	TGCAGTGCTAGAGGACTAGACGTTCCTTCCTACGAGCAGTACTTC	CSARGLDVPSYEQYF
TRBJ1-2	NA	TRBV7-9	TRBD1	TGTGCCAGCAGCATCGGGACAGTTGGCTACACCTTC	CASSIGTVGYTF
TRBJ2-7	few	TRBV7-2	TRBD2	TGTGCCAGCAGCTTAACCCCCACTAGCGGGATAGCCGAGCAGTACTTC	CASSLTPTSGIAEQYF
TRBJ2-7	NA	TRBV7-2	NA	TGTGCCAGCAGCTTAGCACTCCCCTACGAGCAGTACTTC	CASSLALPYEQYF
TRBJ2-2	NA	TRBV5-1	NA	TGCGCCAGCAGCTTGGCCATACCTTACACCGGGGAGCTGTTTTTT	CASSLAIPYTGELFF
TRBJ1-2	once	TRBV12-3/TRBV12-4	TRBD1	TGTGCCAGCAGTCCGGGGACAGGGGGCCACGGGTATGGCTACACCTTC	CASSPGTGGHGYGYTF
TRBJ2-5	NA	TRBV29-1	NA	TGCAGCGGGGCTCACAGGGTTGGGGAGACCCAGTACTTC	CSGAHRVGETQYF
TRBJ2-3	NA	TRBV7-6	NA	TGTGCCAGCAGCTTAGCTCCTTTCGGATCAAGGCGCACAGATACGCAGTATTTT	CASSLAPFGSRRTDTQYF
TRBJ2-3	NA	TRBV27	NA	TGTGCCAGCAGTGCCATTTTGAGATACACAGATACGCAGTATTTT	CASSAILRYTDTQYF
TRBJ1-1	NA	TRBV3-1	NA	TGTGCCAGCAGCCAAGGGGGGGGACCTGAAGCTTTCTTT	CASSQGGGPEAFF
TRBJ1-4	NA	TRBV7-9	NA	TGTGCCAGCAGCTTTTTAGGGGAATATGGTAAACTGTTTTTT	CASSFLGEYGKLFF
TRBJ1-1	NA	TRBV7-6	TRBD1	TGTGCCAGCAGCCCCCAGGGGGCTGGGTCTGAAGCTTTCTTT	CASSPQGAGSEAFF
TRBJ1-1	NA	TRBV15	NA	TGTGCCACCAGCAGAAGGGAGATGAACACTGAAGCTTTCTTT	CATSRREMNTEAFF
TRBJ1-1	NA	TRBV29-1	NA	TGCAGCGTTGAATGGGAAGACATGAACACTGAAGCTTTCTTT	CSVEWEDMNTEAFF
TRBJ1-1	NA	TRBV5-1	NA	TGCGCCAGCAGTAAGAGGGCCGACACGTTGACTGAAGCTTTCTTT	CASSKRADTLTEAFF
TRBJ2-7	NA	TRBV4-1	NA	TGCGCCAGCAGCCAAGAGTTTGGTGCCTACTACGAGCAGTACTTC	CASSQEFGAYYEQYF
TRBJ1-2	many	TRBV7-2	NA	TGTGCCAGCAGCTTAGATGTCGGGACGACCTTTTATGGCTACACCTTC	CASSLDVGTTFYGYTF
TRBJ2-4	NA	TRBV12-3/TRBV12-4	NA	TGTGCCAGCAGTTTCAGGGAATTCCCGTTGTCTGTTCAGTACTTC	CASSFREFPLSVQYF
TRBJ2-1	NA	TRBV19	TRBD2	TGTGCCAGTAGTACAGGACTAGATCTCAATGAGCAGTTCTTC	CASSTGLDLNEQFF
TRBJ2-3	NA	TRBV6-8	NA	TGTGCCAGCAACGGACCCACAGATACGCAGTATTTT	CASNGPTDTQYF
TRBJ2-7	NA	TRBV19	NA	TGTGCCAGTAGTATTGAAGGGGGACAAGTCGGGCAGTACTTC	CASSIEGGQVGQYF